These 22 T cell receptor beta chains share one sample of origin, sequenced in a study of T cells expressing NK-cell markers. TCRdb re-called the 5' RACE reads and gives one entry per CDR3 protein, without DNA. In total, the table holds 300,000 to 500,000 distinct CDR3 sequences. The sequenced sample was blood T cells: a sorted CD56 or NKG2C T cell subset, CD4+ or CD8+ T cells, or bulk PBMC T cells (not recorded which). These receptors were collected from a woman aged 45-65 years in good health.

CDR3 loop: CASSLEGQDYTDTQYF. The chain joins TRBV11-3 to TRBJ2-3; TCRdb's D call, TRBD1, is unchecked because there is no DNA. The CDR3 has 16 residues. The germline CDR1 and CDR2 sequences are SGHNT and YENEEA.

CDR3: CASSVEGQGANEQFF. The genes are TRBV9 and TRBJ2-1; TCRdb gives TRBD1 as the D gene, but with no DNA this cannot be confirmed. The germline CDR1 and CDR2 sequences are SGDLS and YYNGEE. There are 15 residues in the CDR3.

J is TRBJ1-2 and V is TRBV4-1; absent DNA, TCRdb's TRBD1 call cannot be checked. Germline V gene data show CDR1 as MGHRA and CDR2 as YSYEKL. This CDR3 is 15 amino acids long. The chain's CDR3 is CASSQAQGTNYGYTF.

This chain links TRBV7-9 with TRBJ2-3; TCRdb selects TRBD2, and the lack of DNA leaves this call unchecked. The CDR3 has 16 amino acids. CDR1 is SEHNR, CDR2 FQNEAQ, per germline (reference sequence). The CDR3: CASSFWASQYTDTQYF.

The V call is TRBV19, the J call TRBJ2-7; TCRdb's D call of TRBD2 is untestable without DNA. In germline, CDR1 is LNHDA, CDR2 SQIVND (reference sequence). CDR3 length equals 18 residues. CDR3 in amino acids: CASSTRRASGRASYEQYF.

The genes are TRBV4-1 and TRBJ2-3. CDR1 is MGHRA and CDR2 is YSYEKL in the germline V gene. The CDR3 has 12 residues. The CDR3 loop reads CASSWIEDTQYF.

The chain employs TRBV12-3 or TRBV12-4 and TRBJ2-7; TCRdb gives TRBD2 as the D gene, but with no DNA this cannot be confirmed. This CDR3 comprises 15 residues. CDR3 region: CASSLGDTGGSEQYF.

The chain is built from TRBV4-1 and TRBJ2-1; TCRdb's D call of TRBD1 is untestable without DNA. Germline CDR1 reads MGHRA; CDR2 reads YSYEKL. CDR3 size: 13 residues. The CDR3 spells CASRQQGAPEQFF.

V is TRBV24-1 and J is TRBJ2-1; without DNA, the TCRdb call of TRBD1 cannot be checked. The CDR3 is 14 residues long. Per the germline V gene, CDR1 is KGHDR and CDR2 is SFDVKD. CDR3: CATSEGAPVNEQFF.

CDR3 loop: CSASVEGAYGYTF. This chain joins TRBV20-1 and TRBJ1-2; TCRdb's D call, TRBD1, is unchecked because there is no DNA. This CDR3 has 13 amino acids. Per germline, CDR1 DFQATT and CDR2 SNEGSKA (reference sequence).

The rearrangement uses TRBV28 and TRBJ2-7; no DNA is available, so the TRBD1 call from TCRdb remains unchecked. Germline CDR1 reads MDHEN; CDR2 reads SYDVKM. The CDR3 sequence is 12 residues long. Here the CDR3 reads CASNRQGVPQYF. Full variable domain (rest looked up from reference TRBV28 and TRBJ2-7): DVKVTQSSRYLVKRTGEKVFLECVQDMDHENMFWYRQDPGLGLRLIYFSYDVKMKEKGDIPEGYSVSREKKERFSLILESASTNQTSMYLCASNRQGVPQYFGPGTRLTVT.

The V gene is TRBV18, the J gene TRBJ2-3. This CDR3 comprises 13 residues. Germline CDR1 KGHSH, CDR2 LQKENI. The CDR3 reads CASSLFEADTQYF. Full variable domain (remainder filled in from reference TRBV18 and TRBJ2-3): NAGVMQNPRHLVRRRGQEARLRCSPMKGHSHVYWYRQLPEEGLKFMVYLQKENIIDESGMPKERFSAEFPKEGPSILRIQQVVRGDSAAYFCASSLFEADTQYFGPGTRLTVL.

The rearrangement links TRBV6-2 or TRBV6-3 to TRBJ1-5. This CDR3 is built from 13 residues. Germline CDR1 reads MNHEY; CDR2 reads SVGEGT. Here the CDR3 reads CASNRNLNQPQHF.

The rearrangement uses TRBV15 and TRBJ1-3. The CDR3 sequence is 14 residues long. The V gene's germline CDR1 is LNHNV and CDR2 YYDKDF (reference sequence). This CDR3 is CATSQRASGNTIYF. Looking up the rest from reference TRBV15 and TRBJ1-3 gives the full variable domain: DAMVIQNPRYQVTQFGKPVTLSCSQTLNHNVMYWYQQKSSQAPKLLFHYYDKDFNNEADTPDNFQSRRPNTSFCFLDIRSPGLGDTAMYLCATSQRASGNTIYFGEGSWLTVV.

The chain joins TRBV12-3 or TRBV12-4 to TRBJ2-7; lacking DNA, the TRBD2 call made by TCRdb goes unchecked. This CDR3 has 13 amino acids. The chain's CDR3 is CASRSGGVHEQYF.

The chain carries TRBV29-1 and TRBJ2-3; TCRdb returns TRBD2, unconfirmable since there is no DNA. The CDR3 has 13 amino acids. Germline-derived CDR1 and CDR2 are SQVTM and ANQGSEA. CDR3 residues: CSMRRAITDTQYF.

The chain has TRBV5-1 and TRBJ2-1; TCRdb's assignment of TRBD2 cannot be checked, as there is no DNA. CDR1 SGHRS and CDR2 YFSETQ come from the germline V gene. The CDR3 is 14 residues long. CDR3 loop: CASSLSEGRNEQFF.

The V and J genes are TRBV13 and TRBJ2-3; TCRdb gives TRBD1 as the D gene, but with no DNA this cannot be confirmed. There are 16 residues in the CDR3. Germline V CDR1 and CDR2: PRHDT, FYEKMQ (reference sequence). CDR3 in amino acids: CASSLRTGSPTDTQYF.

This chain uses TRBV5-1 with TRBJ2-1; TCRdb calls TRBD2, which cannot be checked without DNA. From germline, CDR1 is SGHRS and CDR2 YFSETQ. The CDR3 extends over 16 amino acids. The CDR3 loop reads CASSLEGGRAGREQFF. The variable domain in full, with the rest retrieved from reference TRBV5-1 and TRBJ2-1, is KAGVTQTPRYLIKTRGQQVTLSCSPISGHRSVSWYQQTPGQGLQFLFEYFSETQRNKGNFPGRFSGRQFSNSRSEMNVSTLELGDSALYLCASSLEGGRAGREQFFGPGTRLTVL.

The rearrangement joins TRBV7-9 to TRBJ1-4; TCRdb outputs TRBD1, but without DNA this stays unchecked. This CDR3 spans 15 amino acids. Germline CDR1 reads SEHNR; CDR2 reads FQNEAQ (reference sequence). CDR3 sequence reads: CASRPAGTSGEKLFF.

The chain joins TRBV12-3 or TRBV12-4 to TRBJ1-1. The CDR3 spans 13 residues. This CDR3 reads CASSEGPNTEAFF.

This sequence joins TRBV2 and TRBJ2-3; the TCRdb D gene call, TRBD1, has no DNA to confirm it. The CDR3 loop spans 12 amino acids. Germline CDR1 reads SNHLY; CDR2 reads FYNNEI. The CDR3 sequence: CASANRGFTQYF.